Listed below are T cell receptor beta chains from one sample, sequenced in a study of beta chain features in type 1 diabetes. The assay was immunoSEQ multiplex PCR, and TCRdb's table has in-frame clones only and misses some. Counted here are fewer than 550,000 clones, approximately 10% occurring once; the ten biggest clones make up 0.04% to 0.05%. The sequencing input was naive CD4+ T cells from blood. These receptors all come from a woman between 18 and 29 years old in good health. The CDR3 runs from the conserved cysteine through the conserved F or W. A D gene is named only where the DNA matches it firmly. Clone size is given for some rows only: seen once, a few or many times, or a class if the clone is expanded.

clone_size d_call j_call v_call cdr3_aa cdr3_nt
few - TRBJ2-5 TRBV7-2 CASSLSRQETQYF TGTGCCAGCAGCTTATCCAGGCAAGAGACCCAGTACTTC
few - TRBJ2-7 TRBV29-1 CSALGRNYEQYF TGCAGCGCCCTTGGCAGGAACTACGAGCAGTACTTC
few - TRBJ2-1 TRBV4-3 CASSQALAGYNEQFF TGCGCCAGCAGCCAAGCTCTCGCAGGGTACAATGAGCAGTTCTTC
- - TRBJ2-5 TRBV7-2 CASSLGRETQYF TGTGCCAGCAGCCTCGGCAGAGAGACCCAGTACTTC
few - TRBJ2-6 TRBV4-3 CASSQLATSGANVLTF TGCGCCAGCAGCCAACTGGCGACTTCTGGGGCCAACGTCCTGACTTTC
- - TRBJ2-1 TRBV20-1 CSAGQRKQFF TGCAGTGCCGGCCAGCGGAAGCAGTTCTTC
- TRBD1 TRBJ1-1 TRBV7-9 CASSRTGVTEAFF TGTGCCAGCAGCCGGACAGGGGTAACTGAAGCTTTCTTT
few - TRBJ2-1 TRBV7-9 CASSPRTAYNEQFF TGTGCCAGCAGCCCACGGACTGCTTACAATGAGCAGTTCTTC
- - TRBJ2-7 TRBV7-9 CASSSTWYEQYF TGTGCCAGCAGCTCCACCTGGTACGAGCAGTACTTC
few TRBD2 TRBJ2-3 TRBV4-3 CASSHSGGALSDTQYF TGCGCCAGCAGCCATAGCGGGGGGGCCTTATCAGATACGCAGTATTTT
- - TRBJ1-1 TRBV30 CAWRPPGGHTEAFF TGTGCCTGGAGGCCGCCGGGGGGCCACACTGAAGCTTTCTTT
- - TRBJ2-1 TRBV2 CASSELGEQFF TGTGCCAGCAGTGAATTGGGTGAGCAGTTCTTC
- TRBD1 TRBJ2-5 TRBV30 CAWRQQGIGLRETQYF TGTGCCTGGAGACAACAGGGGATCGGCCTTAGAGAGACCCAGTACTTC
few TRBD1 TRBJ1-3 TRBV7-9 CASSSGGSGNTIYF TGTGCCAGCAGTTCAGGGGGCTCTGGAAACACCATATATTTT
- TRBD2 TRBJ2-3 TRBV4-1 CASSQDRLAGSTDTQYF TGCGCCAGCAGCCAAGATCGACTAGCGGGTAGCACAGATACGCAGTATTTT
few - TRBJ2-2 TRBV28 CASSLSGSSYF TGTGCCAGCAGTTTATCCGGGTCCTCTTATTTT
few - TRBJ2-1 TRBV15 CATASRVVSDEQFF TGTGCCACCGCATCTCGGGTAGTTTCGGATGAGCAGTTCTTC
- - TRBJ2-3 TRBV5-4 CASSMDATDTQYF TGTGCCAGCAGCATGGACGCTACAGATACGCAGTATTTT
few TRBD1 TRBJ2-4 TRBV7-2 CASSPDRGNIQCF TGTGCCAGCAGTCCCGACAGGGGAAACATTCAGTGCTTC
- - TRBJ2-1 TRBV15 CATSREPTGGVEQFF TGTGCCACCAGCAGAGAACCAACAGGAGGAGTGGAGCAGTTCTTC
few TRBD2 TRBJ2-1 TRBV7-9 CASSWTSGGAHEQFF TGTGCCAGCAGCTGGACTAGCGGGGGGGCCCATGAGCAGTTCTTC
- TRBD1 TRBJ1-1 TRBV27 CASSVDRVASRNTEAFF TGTGCCAGCAGCGTAGACAGGGTAGCGTCACGGAACACTGAAGCTTTCTTT
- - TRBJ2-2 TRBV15 CATSRKGRVNGELFF TGTGCCACCAGCAGGAAGGGCAGGGTAAACGGGGAGCTGTTTTTT
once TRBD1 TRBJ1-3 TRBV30 CAWTGQGGNTIYF TGTGCCTGGACGGGACAGGGAGGAAACACCATATATTTT
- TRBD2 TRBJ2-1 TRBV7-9 CASSRASGYNEQFF TGTGCCAGCAGCCGGGCTAGCGGTTACAATGAGCAGTTCTTC
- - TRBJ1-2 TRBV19 CASSKGRSTNYGYTF TGTGCCAGTAGCAAAGGACGGTCCACTAACTATGGCTACACCTTC
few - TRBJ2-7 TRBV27 CASTSHTSYEQYF TGTGCCAGCACCTCGCATACCTCCTACGAGCAGTACTTC
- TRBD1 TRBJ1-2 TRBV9 CASSEAGQEGYTF TGTGCCAGCAGCGAGGCGGGACAGGAGGGCTACACCTTC
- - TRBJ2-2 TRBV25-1 CASSAPSNTGELFF TGTGCCAGCAGTGCCCCATCGAACACCGGGGAGCTGTTTTTT
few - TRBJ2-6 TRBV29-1 CSVHSSGANVLTF TGCAGCGTTCACAGCTCTGGGGCCAACGTCCTGACTTTC
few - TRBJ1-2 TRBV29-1 CSARRRMTGGYGYTF TGCAGCGCACGGCGACGGATGACAGGTGGCTATGGCTACACCTTC